This T cell receptor (beta chain) was captured in a study of blood T cells in healthy people across ages. The length of the CDR3 is 15 residues. The germline V gene has CDR1 ENHRY and CDR2 SYGVKD. PCR was performed a second time for 7 to 11 cycles using a sample-barcoded 5' primer and a J-beta primer mix. Every cDNA was tagged by a template-switch adaptor with 12 random nucleotides. A single record per CDR3 protein comes from TCRdb applying MiXCR to the 5' RACE reads. The sample holds fewer than 800,000 distinct CDR3 sequences, approximately 49% seen once. Caucasian individuals from Russia who were healthy and aged about 6 to 90 acted as donors. With respect to this clonotype: The antigen is not known.

Study-wide results and limits: Older individuals had lower TCR beta diversity per million T cells (the decline was roughly linear).

This clonotype originated in a woman aged 60-75 years in good health. Sequencing was carried out using blood. The V call is TRBV10-3, the J call TRBJ2-5; 7 bases are a match to TRBD2. The J call is in doubt because the DNA end fits TRBJ2-7 better. CDR3 residues: CAISDSSGMSYEQYF. In nucleotides, the CDR3 is TGTGCCATCAGTGATTCAAGCGGGATGTCCTACGAGCAGTACTTC.